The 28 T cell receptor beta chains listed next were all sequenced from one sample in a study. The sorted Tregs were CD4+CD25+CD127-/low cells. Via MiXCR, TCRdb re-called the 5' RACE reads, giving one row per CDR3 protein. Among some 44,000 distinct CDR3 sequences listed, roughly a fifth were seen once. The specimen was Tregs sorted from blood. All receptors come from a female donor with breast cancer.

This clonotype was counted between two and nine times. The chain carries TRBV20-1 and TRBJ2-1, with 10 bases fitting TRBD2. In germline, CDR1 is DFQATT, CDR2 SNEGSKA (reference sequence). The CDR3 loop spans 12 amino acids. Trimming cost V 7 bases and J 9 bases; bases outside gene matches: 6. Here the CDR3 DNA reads TGCAGTGACAGCGGGAGGGTGGGTGAGCAGTTCTTC. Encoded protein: CSDSGRVGEQFF.

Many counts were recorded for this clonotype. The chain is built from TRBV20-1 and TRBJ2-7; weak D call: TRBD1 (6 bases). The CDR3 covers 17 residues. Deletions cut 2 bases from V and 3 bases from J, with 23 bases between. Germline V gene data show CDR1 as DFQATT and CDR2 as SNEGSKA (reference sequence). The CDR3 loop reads CSARQGKPTSILYEQYF. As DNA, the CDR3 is TGCAGTGCTAGACAGGGGAAGCCGACCTCCATCCTCTACGAGCAGTACTTC.

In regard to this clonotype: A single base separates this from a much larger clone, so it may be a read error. CDR3 nucleotides: TGTGCCAGCAGTTACACCAGGGGACAGGAAAGACTGTTTTTT. It is translated as CASSYTRGQERLFF. The chain combines TRBV6-5 with TRBJ1-4, with 8 bases matching TRBD1. The CDR3 length is 14 residues. Germline V gene sequence: CDR1 MNHEY, CDR2 SVGAGI.

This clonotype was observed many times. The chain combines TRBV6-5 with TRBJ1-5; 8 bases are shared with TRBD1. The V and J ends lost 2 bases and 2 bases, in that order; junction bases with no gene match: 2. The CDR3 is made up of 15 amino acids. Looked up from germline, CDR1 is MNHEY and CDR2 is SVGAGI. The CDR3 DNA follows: TGTGCCAGCAGTTACGGACAGGGCGGCAATCAGCCCCAGCATTTT. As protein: CASSYGQGGNQPQHF.

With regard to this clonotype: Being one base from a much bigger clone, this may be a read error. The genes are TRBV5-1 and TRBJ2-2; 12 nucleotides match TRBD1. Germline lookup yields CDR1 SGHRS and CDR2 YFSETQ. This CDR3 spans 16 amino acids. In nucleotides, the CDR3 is TGCGCCAGCGGCTTGGACCGGGACAGGGGGCCCGGGGAGCTGTTTTTT. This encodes CASGLDRDRGPGELFF.

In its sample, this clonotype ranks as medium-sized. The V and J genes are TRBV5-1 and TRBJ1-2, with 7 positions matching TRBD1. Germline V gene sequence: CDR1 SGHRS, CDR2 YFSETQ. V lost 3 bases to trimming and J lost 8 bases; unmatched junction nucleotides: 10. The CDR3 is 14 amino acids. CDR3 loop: CASSSEGTGAGYTF. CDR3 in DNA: TGCGCCAGCAGCTCCGAAGGAACAGGGGCCGGCTACACCTTC.

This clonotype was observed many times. The CDR3 region has the DNA TGTGCCACCAGTGATCCCGCCGGGATGAACACCGGGGAGCTGTTTTTT. It yields the protein CATSDPAGMNTGELFF. J is TRBJ2-2 and V is TRBV24-1; D may be TRBD2 (5 bases). Per the germline V gene, CDR1 is KGHDR and CDR2 is SFDVKD. Trimming stripped 3 bases from V and 1 base from J, with 11 bases between. This CDR3 is 16 amino acids long.

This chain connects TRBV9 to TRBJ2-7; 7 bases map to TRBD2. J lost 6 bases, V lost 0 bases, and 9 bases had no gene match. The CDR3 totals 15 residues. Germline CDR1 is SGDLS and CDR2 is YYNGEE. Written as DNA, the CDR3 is TGTGCCAGCAGCGTAGGAAAGGAGGCGGGAGCCGAGCAGTACTTC. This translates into CASSVGKEAGAEQYF.

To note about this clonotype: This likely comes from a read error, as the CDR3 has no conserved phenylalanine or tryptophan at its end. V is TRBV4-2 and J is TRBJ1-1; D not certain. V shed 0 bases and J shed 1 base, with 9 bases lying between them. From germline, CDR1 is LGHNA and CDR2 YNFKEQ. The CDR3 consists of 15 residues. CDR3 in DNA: TGTGCCAGCAGCCAAGAATTGGGCGGGAACACTGAAGCTTTCTTA. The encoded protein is CASSQELGGNTEAFL.

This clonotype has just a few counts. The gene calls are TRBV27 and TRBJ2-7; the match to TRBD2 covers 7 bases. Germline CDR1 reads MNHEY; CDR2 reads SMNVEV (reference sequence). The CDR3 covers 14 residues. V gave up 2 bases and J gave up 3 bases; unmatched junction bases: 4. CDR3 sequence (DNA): TGTGCCAGCAGTTTAGGGGGAGGGTTCTACGAGCAGTACTTC. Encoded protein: CASSLGGGFYEQYF.

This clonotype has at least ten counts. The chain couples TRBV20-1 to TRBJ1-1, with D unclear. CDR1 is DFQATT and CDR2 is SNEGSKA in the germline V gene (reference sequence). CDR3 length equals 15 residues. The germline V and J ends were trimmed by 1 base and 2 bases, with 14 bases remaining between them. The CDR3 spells CSARVGSSLNTEAFF. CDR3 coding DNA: TGCAGTGCTAGAGTCGGGTCTTCTCTTAACACTGAAGCTTTCTTT.

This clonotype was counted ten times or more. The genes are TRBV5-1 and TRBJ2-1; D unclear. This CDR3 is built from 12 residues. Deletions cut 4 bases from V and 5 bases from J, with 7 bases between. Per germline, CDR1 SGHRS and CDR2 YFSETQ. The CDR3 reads CASSRANNEQFF. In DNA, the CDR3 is TGCGCCAGCAGCCGGGCTAACAATGAGCAGTTCTTC.

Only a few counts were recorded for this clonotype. The CDR3 DNA follows: TGCGCCAGCAGCTTCAAGGACAGGGGGGACGAGCAGTACTTC. This codes for CASSFKDRGDEQYF. This rearrangement joins TRBV5-1 to TRBJ2-7; 10 bases agree with TRBD1. Trimming removed 2 bases from V and 5 bases from J; junction bases left unmatched: 4. CDR3 size: 14 residues. Germline CDR1 is SGHRS and CDR2 is YFSETQ.

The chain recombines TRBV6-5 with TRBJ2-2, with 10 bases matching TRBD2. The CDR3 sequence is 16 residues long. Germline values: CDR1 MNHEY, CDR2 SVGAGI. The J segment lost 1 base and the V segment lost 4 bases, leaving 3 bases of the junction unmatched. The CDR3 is CASSSTSGWNTGELFF. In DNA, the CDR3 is TGTGCCAGCAGTTCGACTAGCGGGTGGAACACCGGGGAGCTGTTTTTT.

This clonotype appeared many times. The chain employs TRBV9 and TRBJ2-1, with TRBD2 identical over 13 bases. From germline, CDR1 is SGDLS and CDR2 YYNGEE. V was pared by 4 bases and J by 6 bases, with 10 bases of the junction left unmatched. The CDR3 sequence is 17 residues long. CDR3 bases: TGTGCCAGCAGCCACGGACTAGCGGGAGACTTGGCCAATGAGCAGTTCTTC. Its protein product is CASSHGLAGDLANEQFF.

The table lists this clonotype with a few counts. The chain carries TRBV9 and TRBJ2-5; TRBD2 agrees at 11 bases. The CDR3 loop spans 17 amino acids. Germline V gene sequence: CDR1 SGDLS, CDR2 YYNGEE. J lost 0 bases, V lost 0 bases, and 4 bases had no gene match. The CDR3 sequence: CASSVGPLAGDQETQYF. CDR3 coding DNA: TGTGCCAGCAGCGTAGGACCACTAGCGGGGGACCAAGAGACCCAGTACTTC.

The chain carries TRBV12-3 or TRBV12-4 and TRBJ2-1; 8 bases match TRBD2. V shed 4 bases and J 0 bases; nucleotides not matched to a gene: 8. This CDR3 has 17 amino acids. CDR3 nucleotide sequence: TGTGCCAGCAGTTCCACCTCAAGCGGGAGCTCCTACAATGAGCAGTTCTTC. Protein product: CASSSTSSGSSYNEQFF.

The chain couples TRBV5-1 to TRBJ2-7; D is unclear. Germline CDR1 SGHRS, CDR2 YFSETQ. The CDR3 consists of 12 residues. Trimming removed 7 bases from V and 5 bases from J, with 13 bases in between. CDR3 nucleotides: TGCGCCAGCTATATAGCCGGCCACGAGCAGTACTTC. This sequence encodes CASYIAGHEQYF.

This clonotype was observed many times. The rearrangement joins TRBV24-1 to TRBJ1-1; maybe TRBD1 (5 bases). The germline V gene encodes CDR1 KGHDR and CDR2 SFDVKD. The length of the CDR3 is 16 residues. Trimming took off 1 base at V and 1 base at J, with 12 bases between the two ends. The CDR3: CATSDFPGRENTEAFF. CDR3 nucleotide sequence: TGTGCCACCAGTGATTTCCCCGGCAGGGAGAACACTGAAGCTTTCTTT.

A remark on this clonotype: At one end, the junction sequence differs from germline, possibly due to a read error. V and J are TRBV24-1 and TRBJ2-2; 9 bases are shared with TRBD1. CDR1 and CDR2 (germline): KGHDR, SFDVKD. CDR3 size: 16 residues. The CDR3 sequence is CATSKEDRGYTGELVF. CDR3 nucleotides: TGTGCCACCAGTAAAGAGGACAGGGGTTACACCGGGGAGCTGGTTTTT.

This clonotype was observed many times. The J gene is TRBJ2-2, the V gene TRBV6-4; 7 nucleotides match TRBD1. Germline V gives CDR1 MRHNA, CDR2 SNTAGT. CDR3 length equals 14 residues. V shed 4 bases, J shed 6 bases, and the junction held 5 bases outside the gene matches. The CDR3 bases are TGTGCCAGCAGTGTCCTTCAGGGGGCCGGGGAGCTGTTTTTT. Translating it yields CASSVLQGAGELFF.

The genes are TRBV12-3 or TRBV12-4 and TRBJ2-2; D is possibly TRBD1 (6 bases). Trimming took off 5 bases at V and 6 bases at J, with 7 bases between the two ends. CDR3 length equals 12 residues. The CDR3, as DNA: TGTGCCAGCAGTAGGGGGTCCGGGGAGCTGTTTTTT. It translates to CASSRGSGELFF.

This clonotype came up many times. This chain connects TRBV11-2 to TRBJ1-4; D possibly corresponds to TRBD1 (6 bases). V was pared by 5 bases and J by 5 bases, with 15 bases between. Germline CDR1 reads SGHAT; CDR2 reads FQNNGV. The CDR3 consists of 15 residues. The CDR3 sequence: CASSRVGGSNEKLFF. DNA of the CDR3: TGTGCCAGCAGCCGCGTAGGGGGGAGCAATGAAAAACTGTTTTTT.

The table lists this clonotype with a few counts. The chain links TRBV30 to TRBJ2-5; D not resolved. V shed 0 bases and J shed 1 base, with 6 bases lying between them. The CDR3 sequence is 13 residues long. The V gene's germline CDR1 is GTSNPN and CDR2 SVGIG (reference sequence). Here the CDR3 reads CAWSVDLQETQYF. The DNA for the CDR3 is TGTGCCTGGAGTGTGGACCTCCAAGAGACCCAGTACTTC.

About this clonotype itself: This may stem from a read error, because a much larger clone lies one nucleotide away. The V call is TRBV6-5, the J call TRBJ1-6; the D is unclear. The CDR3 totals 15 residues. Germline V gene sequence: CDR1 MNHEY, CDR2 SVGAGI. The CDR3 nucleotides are TGTGCCAGCAGTTACACCTTCACCTATAATTCACCCCTCCTCTTT. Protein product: CASSYTFTYNSPLLF.

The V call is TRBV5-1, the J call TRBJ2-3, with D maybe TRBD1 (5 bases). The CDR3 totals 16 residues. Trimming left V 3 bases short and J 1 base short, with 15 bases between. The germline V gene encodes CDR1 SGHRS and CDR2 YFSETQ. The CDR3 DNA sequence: TGCGCCAGCAGCTCTTTTACCGAAGGGGGCACAGATACGCAGTATTTT. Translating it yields CASSSFTEGGTDTQYF.

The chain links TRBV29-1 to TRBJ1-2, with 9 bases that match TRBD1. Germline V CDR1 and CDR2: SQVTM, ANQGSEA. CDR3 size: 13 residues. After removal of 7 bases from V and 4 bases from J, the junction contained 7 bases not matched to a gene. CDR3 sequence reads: CSAGTGIGYGYTF. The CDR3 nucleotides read TGCAGCGCCGGGACAGGGATAGGCTATGGCTACACCTTC. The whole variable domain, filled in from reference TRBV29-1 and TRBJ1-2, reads SAVISQKPSRDICQRGTSLTIQCQVDSQVTMMFWYRQQPGQSLTLIATANQGSEATYESGFVIDKFPISRPNLTFSTLTVSNMSPEDSSIYLCSAGTGIGYGYTFGSGTRLTVV.

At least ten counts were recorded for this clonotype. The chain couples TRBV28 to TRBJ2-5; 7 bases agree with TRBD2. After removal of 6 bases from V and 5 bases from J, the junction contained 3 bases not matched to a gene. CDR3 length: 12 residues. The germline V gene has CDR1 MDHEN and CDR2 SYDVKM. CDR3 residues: CASSGGLETQYF. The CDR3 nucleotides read TGTGCCAGCAGCGGGGGGTTGGAGACCCAGTACTTC.